This passage covers 8 T cell receptor beta chains from one sample sequenced in a study of control samples from healthy donors and cancer patients. Sequenced by immunoSEQ multiplex PCR; TCRdb stores in-frame clones only, minus some. The data hold around 95,000 clones, with about 90% observed a single time. The sequenced sample consisted of blood. The receptor set was obtained from a woman in her 50s in good health.

V is TRBV5-6 and J is TRBJ2-7; D gene uncertain. Per the germline V gene, CDR1 is SGHDT and CDR2 is YYEEEE. The CDR3 extends over 13 amino acids. V lost 3 bases to trimming and J lost 3 bases, with 10 bases between them. The CDR3 loop reads CASSSLESYEQYV. CDR3 coding DNA: TGTGCCAGCAGCTCTCTAGAGAGCTACGAGCAGTACGTC.

The chain employs TRBV24-1 and TRBJ2-2; TRBD2 agrees at 11 bases. The CDR3 has 18 amino acids. Germline CDR1 and CDR2: KGHDR and SFDVKD. Losses at the gene ends were 3 bases for V and 1 base for J; bases not matched to a gene: 6. The CDR3 region is CATSDPRTSGRNTGELFF. The CDR3 DNA follows: TGTGCCACCAGTGATCCCAGGACTAGCGGGCGGAACACCGGGGAGCTGTTTTTT.

The genes are TRBV19 and TRBJ1-4; unclear D gene. CDR3 length: 16 amino acids. The germline V gene encodes CDR1 LNHDA and CDR2 SQIVND (reference sequence). The V gene lost 0 bases and the J gene lost 4 bases, with 12 bases spanning the gap. The CDR3 region has the DNA TGTGCCAGTAGTATAGATCGCCGGGCCTTTAATGAAAAACTGTTTTTT. As protein: CASSIDRRAFNEKLFF.

The chain is built from TRBV27 and TRBJ2-7; D remains unclear. The CDR3 contains 13 residues. With 4 bases removed from V and 2 bases from J, the gap between germline ends came to 9 bases. CDR1 is MNHEY, CDR2 SMNVEV, per germline (reference sequence). The CDR3, as DNA: TGTGCCAGCAGTTCAACAAGAACCTACGAGCAGTACTTC. Translated, it gives CASSSTRTYEQYF.

The chain has TRBV18 and TRBJ2-2, with 11 bases aligning to TRBD2. The CDR3 totals 15 residues. CDR1 KGHSH and CDR2 LQKENI come from the germline V gene. V lost 6 bases, J lost 4 bases, and 4 bases stayed unmatched. CDR3 residues: CASSLTSGATGELFF. The CDR3 coding sequence is TGTGCCAGCTCCCTGACTAGCGGGGCCACCGGGGAGCTGTTTTTT.

The chain employs TRBV19 and TRBJ2-7; 13 bases are shared with TRBD2. The CDR3 has 17 amino acids. The junction had 9 bases not matched to a gene; V was cut back by 4 bases and J by 3 bases. From germline, CDR1 is LNHDA and CDR2 SQIVND (reference sequence). The DNA for the CDR3 is TGTGCCAGTAGTACCCCGTCGACTAGCGGGAGGAACTACGAGCAGTACGTC. Translation: CASSTPSTSGRNYEQYV.

V is TRBV6-2 or TRBV6-3 and J is TRBJ1-1; unclear D gene. V lost 0 bases to trimming and J lost 0 bases, with 11 bases between them. From germline, CDR1 is MNHEY and CDR2 SVGEGT. The CDR3 extends over 16 amino acids. The CDR3 loop is CASSYSFPNLNTEAFF. The CDR3 nucleotides are TGTGCCAGCAGTTACTCGTTTCCGAATTTGAACACTGAAGCTTTCTTT.

The chain has TRBV4-1 and TRBJ1-6, with a possible D match to TRBD1 (6 bases). CDR3 length: 18 residues. From germline, CDR1 is MGHRA and CDR2 YSYEKL. The V end was cut by 3 bases, the J end by 0 bases, with 15 bases between. The DNA for the CDR3 is TGCGCCAGCAGCCAGGACCCGACAGGAAGCTCCTATAATTCACCCCTCCACTTT. Protein: CASSQDPTGSSYNSPLHF.